These 20 T cell receptor beta chains came from one sample sequenced in a study of blood T cell repertoires in COVID-19. The protocol was immunoSEQ multiplex PCR, while the TCRdb copy is restricted to in-frame clones and leaves out a portion. The sample yields about 340,000 clones, over 70% seen once. Input material: peripheral blood. Every receptor here comes from a man aged 30 to 39 with active or convalescent COVID-19.

This chain uses TRBV5-8 with TRBJ2-7, with D possibly being TRBD1 (6 bases). The germline V gene has CDR1 SGHTS and CDR2 YDEGEE. The V gene lost 6 bases and the J gene lost 0 bases, with 10 bases spanning the gap. The CDR3 contains 13 residues. CDR3 bases: TGTGCCAGCATGTACAGGGCCTCCTACGAGCAGTACTTC. It codes for CASMYRASYEQYF.

This clone occurred once. The rearrangement joins TRBV6-2 or TRBV6-3 to TRBJ2-7; D is ambiguous. Germline-derived CDR1 and CDR2 are MNHEY and SVGEGT. V gave up 0 bases and J gave up 3 bases, with 12 bases separating them. This CDR3 is built from 15 residues. CDR3 in amino acids: CASSYSPRLNYEQYF. The CDR3, as DNA: TGTGCCAGCAGTTACTCACCGCGGCTAAACTACGAGCAGTACTTC.

V usage is TRBV19 and J usage is TRBJ2-3; 11 bases line up with TRBD2. The CDR3 runs 19 residues. V gave up 5 bases and J gave up 6 bases; unmatched junction bases: 19. CDR1 is LNHDA, CDR2 SQIVND, per germline (reference sequence). DNA for the CDR3: TGTGCCAGTAGTCTGACAGGGGCCATACTAGCGGGAGTTGCCGATACGCAGTATTTT. Protein product: CASSLTGAILAGVADTQYF. Full variable domain (remainder filled in from reference TRBV19 and TRBJ2-3): DGGITQSPKYLFRKEGQNVTLSCEQNLNHDAMYWYRQDPGQGLRLIYYSQIVNDFQKGDIAEGYSVSREKKESFPLTVTSAQKNPTAFYLCASSLTGAILAGVADTQYFGPGTRLTVL.

The chain combines TRBV18 with TRBJ1-5; weak D call: TRBD1 (6 bases). The germline V and J ends were trimmed by 3 bases and 7 bases, with 16 bases remaining between them. CDR1 and CDR2 (germline): KGHSH, LQKENI. This CDR3 spans 15 amino acids. As DNA, the CDR3 is TGTGCCAGCTCACCCGCCACAGGGCTTGAGCAGCCCCAGCATTTT. This sequence encodes CASSPATGLEQPQHF.

V usage is TRBV4-2 and J usage is TRBJ2-7; TRBD2 agrees at 14 bases. CDR3 length: 19 residues. V dropped 0 bases and J dropped 2; count of bases not matched to a gene: 9. The germline gives CDR1 LGHNA, CDR2 YNFKEQ. DNA for the CDR3: TGTGCCAGCAGCCAAGACCCGGGACTAGCGGGGGAAACAACCTACGAGCAGTACTTC. Protein sequence: CASSQDPGLAGETTYEQYF.

The chain recombines TRBV28 with TRBJ1-5; no reliable D call. Trimming stripped 1 base from V and 2 bases from J, with 9 bases between. This CDR3 region has 15 residues. The V gene's germline CDR1 is MDHEN and CDR2 SYDVKM. The CDR3 region is CASSLYRSRNQPQHF. The DNA for the CDR3 is TGTGCCAGCAGTTTATACCGGAGCCGCAATCAGCCCCAGCATTTT.

The V gene is TRBV7-9, the J gene TRBJ1-1; no clear D gene. V was shortened by 1 base and J by 5 bases, with 8 bases between the two germline ends. The CDR3 is 13 residues long. CDR1 and CDR2 from the germline V gene are SEHNR and FQNEAQ (reference sequence). The CDR3 region has the DNA TGTGCCAGCAGCTTAGAATCGGGGACTGAAGCTTTCTTT. This sequence encodes CASSLESGTEAFF.

The chain is built from TRBV6-6 and TRBJ2-1, with a possible D match to TRBD2 (7 bases). Trimming removed 7 bases at V and 6 bases at J, with 13 bases between. The CDR3 runs to 13 residues. The germline V gene encodes CDR1 MNHNY and CDR2 SVGAGI (reference sequence). This chain's CDR3 is CASTGEGGNEQFF. CDR3 nucleotide sequence: TGTGCCAGCACGGGGGAGGGGGGCAATGAGCAGTTCTTC.

The CDR3 bases are TGTGCCAGCAGCTTAGGCGGAGGGCCGGGAACCGGGGAGCTGTTTTTT. As protein: CASSLGGGPGTGELFF. The chain has TRBV7-6 and TRBJ2-2; TRBD2 might be the D (6 bases). Germline CDR1 SGHVS, CDR2 FNYEAQ. V shed 1 base and J shed 5 bases, with 14 bases lying between them. The CDR3 extends over 16 amino acids. Supplemented by reference TRBV7-6 and TRBJ2-2, the full variable domain reads GAGVSQSPRYKVTKRGQDVALRCDPISGHVSLYWYRQALGQGPEFLTYFNYEAQQDKSGLPNDRFSAERPEGSISTLTIQRTEQRDSAMYRCASSLGGGPGTGELFFGEGSRLTVL.

The CDR3 nucleotides read TGTGCCAGCAGCTTCGGACAGGAAAACATTCAGTACTTC. It specifies CASSFGQENIQYF. This chain links TRBV7-6 with TRBJ2-4; TRBD1 matches 7 bases. CDR1 is SGHVS, CDR2 FNYEAQ, per germline. This CDR3 has 13 residues. V lost 3 bases, J lost 5 bases, and 1 base stayed unmatched.

The chain couples TRBV27 to TRBJ1-2; 8 bases are a match to TRBD1. V trimming: 3 bases; J trimming: 8 bases; junction bases outside the gene matches: 11. This CDR3 region has 15 residues. Germline V gene sequence: CDR1 MNHEY, CDR2 SMNVEV (reference sequence). Here the CDR3 DNA reads TGTGCCAGCAGTTTGTTGCCCGGACAGGGAGGAGGCTACACCTTC. Protein: CASSLLPGQGGGYTF.

This clone was seen a few times. CDR3 protein: CASSLFPGQPQHF. CDR3 in DNA: TGTGCCAGCAGCTTATTTCCTGGCCAGCCCCAGCATTTT. V gene TRBV7-2 combines with J gene TRBJ1-5; D unclear. V was shortened by 2 bases and J by 7 bases, with 9 bases between the two germline ends. The CDR3 loop spans 13 amino acids. Germline V gene data show CDR1 as SGHTA and CDR2 as FQGNSA. Drawing the rest from reference TRBV7-2 and TRBJ1-5, the complete variable domain is GAGVSQSPSNKVTEKGKDVELRCDPISGHTALYWYRQSLGQGLEFLIYFQGNSAPDKSGLPSDRFSAERTGGSVSTLTIQRTQQEDSAVYLCASSLFPGQPQHFGDGTRLSIL.

The rearrangement links TRBV5-5 to TRBJ1-1, with D unclear. Trimming removed 0 bases at V and 4 bases at J, with 7 bases between. CDR1 and CDR2 (germline): SGHKS, YYEKEE (reference sequence). The CDR3 spans 13 residues. CDR3 sequence (DNA): TGTGCCAGCAGCTTGGTATTAGCCACTGAAGCTTTCTTT. Protein sequence: CASSLVLATEAFF.

The rearrangement links TRBV7-3 to TRBJ2-7, with 7 bases lining up with TRBD1. The CDR3 loop spans 13 amino acids. Unmatched junction bases numbered 6, after V lost 3 bases and J lost 7 bases. Germline loops: CDR1 SGHTA, CDR2 FQGTGA. CDR3 in DNA: TGTGCCAGCAGCTTTTTAGGGGGCGCGGAGCAGTACTTC. This translates into CASSFLGGAEQYF.

CDR3 amino acids: CASSSLSPYGETQYF. The CDR3 nucleotides are TGTGCCAGCAGCAGCTTGTCCCCTTACGGGGAGACCCAGTACTTC. The chain couples TRBV7-2 to TRBJ2-5, with D unresolved. CDR3 length equals 15 residues. Trimming removed 5 bases from V and 5 bases from J, with 18 bases in between. In germline, CDR1 is SGHTA, CDR2 FQGNSA.

The V and J genes are TRBV12-5 and TRBJ2-7, with TRBD1 matching 12 bases. CDR1 is LGHNT, CDR2 FRNRAP, per germline. The CDR3 covers 14 residues. Trimming took 5 bases from V and 7 from J; bases not matched to a gene: 6. CDR3 nucleotide sequence: TGTGCTAGTGGTCTCCGGGACAGGGGGCGAGAGCAGTACTTC. Protein sequence: CASGLRDRGREQYF.

V and J are TRBV7-9 and TRBJ2-7; 7 nucleotides align to TRBD1. The CDR3 loop spans 13 amino acids. Germline loops: CDR1 SEHNR, CDR2 FQNEAQ (reference sequence). Trimming took 5 bases from V and 3 from J; bases not matched to a gene: 4. DNA of the CDR3: TGTGCCAGCAGCAGGGGACAGTACTACGAGCAGTACTTC. Encoded protein: CASSRGQYYEQYF.

The chain couples TRBV30 to TRBJ1-1; weak D call: TRBD1 (6 bases). The ends were cut back, 1 base at V and 4 bases at J, with 10 bases in the middle. The germline V gene encodes CDR1 GTSNPN and CDR2 SVGIG (reference sequence). This CDR3 comprises 13 residues. The CDR3 loop is CAWSAGAATEAFF. For the CDR3, the DNA is TGTGCCTGGAGTGCAGGGGCGGCCACTGAAGCTTTCTTT.

This clone has just a few counts. This chain joins TRBV7-9 and TRBJ1-6; no definite D call. There are 12 residues in the CDR3. Trimming shortened V by 7 bases and J by 7 bases, and 8 bases separated the two germline ends. Germline V gives CDR1 SEHNR, CDR2 FQNEAQ (reference sequence). The CDR3: CASTRVNSPLHF. The CDR3 DNA reads as TGTGCCAGCACGCGTGTAAATTCACCCCTCCACTTT.

This rearrangement joins TRBV21-1 to TRBJ1-2; TRBD1 reflects the table's D call only, with no check against the DNA. TRBV21-1 is marked as a pseudogene. CDR3 length: 15 residues. The CDR3 region is CASSTRQGGRNGYTF. As DNA, the CDR3 is TGTGCCAGCAGCACAAGACAGGGTGGTCGGAATGGCTACACCTTC.